This TCR beta chain originates from a study of blood T cell repertoires in COVID-19 (TCRdb year 2020). At the level of the whole study: The collaborator samples originated in the United States, Italy and Spain and spanned the acute and convalescent phases of COVID-19. Samples came from the ongoing ImmuneRACE study (first 160 participants) plus 1,254 subjects from 6 global collaborators. Subjects who had been exposed to COVID-19, were actively infected with it, or had recovered from it provided the deeply sampled blood TCRbeta repertoires that made up the dataset. Where available, HLA class I and class II types were taken from metadata supplied by the sample provider and were not determined by assay-based typing. A freely available public database, intended as a resource for researchers studying the immune response to SARS-CoV-2, is where the repertoires were released. The material from the prospective study consisted of cDNA or gDNA derived from T cells, B-cell-depleted T cells, or PBMCs. The sample metadata nearly always contained a de-identified subject ID, COVID-19 status, age in years and sex. The full study reports these points: How much clinical and demographic metadata was included differed by source and by participant, and the metadata was provided uncurated.

The immunoSEQ Assay, a bias-controlled multiplex PCR, was used to amplify TCRbeta CDR3 regions from genomic DNA. Per the original workflow: The number of nucleated cells in each sample was estimated by amplification of reference gene primers within the assay. To quantify the absolute abundance of each unique TCRbeta CDR3 rearrangement, sequence reads were collapsed and filtered. Productive Simpson clonality was computed per sample as the square root of Simpson's diversity index over productive rearrangements. Imported from immuneACCESS, the table was reduced by TCRdb to in-frame sequences with V and J called. These copies leave out some clones; in studies compared against another copy, an unresolved V gene accounts for under half, and the cause of the remainder is not known. V and J calls and clone size are copied from that table; D and trimming were computed from the DNA. This sample lists 250,000 to 350,000 clones; about 81% were detected once. Roughly 1.5% of the sample goes to the ten largest clones.

One collaborating source in Seattle enrolled patients while the patients were actively infected and followed the patients over time throughout the course of disease. Collaborating institutions collected whole blood in K2EDTA tubes following their own protocols. For TCRbeta analysis, collaborators shipped samples as frozen whole blood, isolated PBMCs, or DNA extracted from either of those sample types. In the germline V gene (reference sequence), CDR1 corresponds to SEHNR and CDR2 to FQNEAQ. V trim: 7 bases; J trim: 6 bases; unmatched bases: 8. The CDR3 numbers 13 residues from cysteine through phenylalanine. The entry retains the CDR3 DNA only, 39 bases that are in frame from base 1. A word on this clone: The clone's antigen remains unknown. No much larger clone exists at a distance of one base, and base qualities are not known.

This sequence uses TRBV7-9 and TRBJ1-2; 7 central bases correspond to TRBD1. Sequenced input: peripheral blood. The TCR was taken from a human donor with COVID-19, enrolled during active disease. The donor label of this sample is uncertain. DNA sequence: TGTGCCAGCACACAGGGGACTGCTGATGGCTACACCTTC. This gives the protein CASTQGTADGYTF.